The T cell receptor (beta chain) under discussion was sequenced for a study of blood T cell repertoires in COVID-19. Sequenced by immunoSEQ multiplex PCR; TCRdb stores in-frame clones only, minus some. The sample shows under 50,000 clones, around four fifths of them seen only once. The V end lost 1 base, the J end lost 1 base, and 14 bases lay between the germline ends. The CDR3 runs 17 residues. Germline CDR1 is SGHDT and CDR2 is YYEEEE. The receptor was isolated from a man between 65 and 79 years old with acute or convalescent COVID-19. This chain uses TRBV5-6 with TRBJ2-2; TRBD1 is a possible D gene (5 bases). Sequencing input: peripheral blood. The CDR3 coding sequence is TGTGCCAGCAGCTTGATGGGTAACCAGGGGAACACCGGGGAGCTGTTTTTT. Translating gives CASSLMGNQGNTGELFF.